These T cell receptor beta chains were read from a single sample in a study of radiotherapy plus CTLA-4 blockade in lung cancer. TCRdb keeps only in-frame clones here, not all; method: immunoSEQ multiplex PCR. Of almost 55,000 clones listed, 79% are singletons. The starting material was peripheral blood, obtained from a patient treated with radiotherapy plus ipilimumab. These receptors originate from a human donor with non-small cell lung cancer who had a partial response to radiotherapy plus ipilimumab. Each CDR3 is given with its conserved first and last residue. A D gene is named only where the DNA matches it firmly. Expanded clones are given a class, and other clones once, few, many or no size at all.

TRBJ2-7 | TRBD1 | . | TRBV7-9 | TGTGCCAGCAGCCCCCCCGGGACAGGGGTGGCCTACGAGCAGTACTTC | CASSPPGTGVAYEQYF
TRBJ2-3 | TRBD1 | . | TRBV5-1 | TGCGCCAGCAGCTTACCCAGGGGGATGAGTCCAGATACGCAGTATTTT | CASSLPRGMSPDTQYF
TRBJ1-1 | . | . | TRBV9 | TGTGCCAGCAGCGTAGGATTCACAGGTAACACTGAAGCTTTCTTT | CASSVGFTGNTEAFF
TRBJ1-2 | TRBD1 | . | TRBV5-3 | TGTGCCAGAAGCCCCGCGACAGGGAACTATGGCTACACCTTC | CARSPATGNYGYTF
TRBJ1-2 | TRBD1 | . | TRBV7-8 | TGTGCCAGCAGCTGGGAAGGGGGCGCCTATGGCTACACCTTC | CASSWEGGAYGYTF
TRBJ2-7 | . | few | TRBV6-6 | TGTGCCAGCAGTTACTCGAAGACTAGCTACGAGCAGTACTTC | CASSYSKTSYEQYF
TRBJ2-3 | TRBD1 | few | TRBV19 | TGTGCCAGTAGTACGCCGGGACAGGGGACAGATACGCAGTATTTT | CASSTPGQGTDTQYF
TRBJ2-7 | . | . | TRBV11-1 | TGTGCCAGCAGCTTGGTACAGTACGAGCAGTACTTC | CASSLVQYEQYF
TRBJ1-1 | TRBD1 | . | TRBV4-1 | TGCGCCAGCAGCCCAGGGGGCGGGACAGGGACCACTGAAGCTTTCTTT | CASSPGGGTGTTEAFF
TRBJ2-7 | . | . | TRBV6-5 | TGTGCCAGCAGTAGACCCGGACAGCCCTACGAGCAGTACTTC | CASSRPGQPYEQYF
TRBJ2-1 | TRBD1 | . | TRBV6-5 | TGTGCCAGCAGCCCGGGACAGGGATGGAATGAGCAGTTCTTC | CASSPGQGWNEQFF
TRBJ1-1 | . | . | TRBV10-1 | TGCGCCAGTCCCCTAGGCAGGGCCAACATAAGGAGGAACACTGAAGCTTTCTTT | CASPLGRANIRRNTEAFF
TRBJ2-1 | TRBD2 | . | TRBV5-1 | TGCGCCAGCAGCGGTTCCGGGACTAGTAGTAATGAGCAGTTCTTC | CASSGSGTSSNEQFF
TRBJ1-1 | . | once | TRBV6-1 | TGTGCCAGCACCCTAGTTTATGGGACTGAAGCTTTCTTT | CASTLVYGTEAFF
TRBJ1-5 | . | . | TRBV28 | TGTGCCAGCAGTTTGCCAGGGAGCAATCAGCCCCAGCATTTT | CASSLPGSNQPQHF
TRBJ2-4 | . | . | TRBV19 | TGTGCCAGTAGTATCAACAGTCCTCTAGCCAAAAACATTCAGTACTTC | CASSINSPLAKNIQYF
TRBJ1-4 | TRBD1 | once | TRBV19 | TGTGCCAGTAGTATGGGACAGGGTGAAAAACTGTTTTTT | CASSMGQGEKLFF
TRBJ2-3 | TRBD1 | . | TRBV19 | TGTGCCAGTAGTATGTACGGGACAGGGGGCGATACGCAGTATTTT | CASSMYGTGGDTQYF